The 11 T cell receptor beta chains given below trace back to one sample, sequenced in a study of T-cell memory formation after mild COVID-19. TCRdb re-called the 5' RACE reads with MiXCR, one entry per CDR3 protein. The sample comprises under 400,000 distinct CDR3 sequences, roughly 21% of which are singletons, and approximately 13% rests with the top ten. The sample consisted of PBMCs or a T cell subset sorted from them (not recorded which). These receptors came from an adult woman who had mild COVID-19 (a few samples of this study predate the infection). Cell type and time point are not known.

This clonotype was seen only a few times. The rearrangement joins TRBV5-5 to TRBJ2-7, with D maybe TRBD2 (5 bases). Germline V CDR1 and CDR2: SGHKS, YYEKEE (reference sequence). The CDR3 contains 14 residues. Trimming pared 0 bases from V and 2 bases from J, leaving 9 bases between. The CDR3 nucleotides are TGTGCCAGCAGCTTGGATGAGAGGGCCTACGAGCAGTACTTC. Encoded protein: CASSLDERAYEQYF.

Many counts were recorded for this clonotype. The rearrangement links TRBV6-5 to TRBJ1-6; D remains ambiguous. The CDR3 loop spans 15 amino acids. The ends were cut back, 6 bases at V and 7 bases at J, with 16 bases in the middle. Germline V lookup: CDR1 MNHEY, CDR2 SVGAGI. This CDR3 is CASRRQRFVNSPLHF. The CDR3 coding sequence is TGTGCCAGCAGACGCCAGCGATTCGTCAATTCACCCCTCCACTTT.

This clonotype has more than one count but fewer than ten. The chain employs TRBV29-1 and TRBJ2-2; possibly TRBD2 for D (6 bases). CDR1 is SQVTM, CDR2 ANQGSEA, per germline. V was trimmed by 8 bases and J by 6 bases, leaving 13 bases between them. The CDR3 covers 12 residues. CDR3 sequence reads: CSSEGYAGELFF. CDR3 DNA sequence: TGCAGCTCGGAGGGGTACGCCGGGGAGCTGTTTTTT.

Many counts were recorded for this clonotype. The CDR3 sequence is CASSPDYTDTQYF. The DNA of the CDR3 is TGTGCCAGCAGCCCGGACTACACAGATACGCAGTATTTT. The chain is built from TRBV14 and TRBJ2-3; a weak D match, TRBD2 (6 bases). Trimming took 4 bases from V and 2 from J, leaving 7 bases between them. The CDR3 spans 13 residues. Germline lookup yields CDR1 SGHDN and CDR2 FVKESK.

The chain couples TRBV10-3 to TRBJ1-2, with a tentative D call TRBD1 (5 bases). Germline V CDR1 and CDR2: ENHRY, SYGVKD. This CDR3 comprises 15 residues. The ends were cut back, 3 bases at V and 3 bases at J, with 14 bases in the middle. The CDR3 DNA follows: TGTGCCATCAGTGAAATGGAGGGGCAGGACTATGGCTACACCTTC. This encodes CAISEMEGQDYGYTF.

The chain combines TRBV9 with TRBJ2-2; D is tentatively TRBD1 or TRBD2 (5 bases each). The CDR3 covers 16 residues. Germline CDR1 is SGDLS and CDR2 is YYNGEE. V was pared by 1 base and J by 3 bases, with 13 bases between. CDR3 sequence: CASSVSWGSYTGELFF. The CDR3 bases are TGTGCCAGCAGCGTATCTTGGGGGTCCTACACCGGGGAGCTGTTTTTT.

This clonotype was counted between two and nine times. This chain links TRBV25-1 with TRBJ2-3; no definite D call. The CDR3 length is 12 residues. The V gene lost 6 bases and the J gene lost 6 bases, with 10 bases spanning the gap. Per the germline V gene, CDR1 is MGHDK and CDR2 is SYGVNS. Here the CDR3 reads CASRKNTDTQYF. CDR3 in DNA: TGTGCCAGCAGGAAAAACACTGATACGCAGTATTTT. Full variable domain (outside the CDR3, taken from reference TRBV25-1 and TRBJ2-3): EADIYQTPRYLVIGTGKKITLECSQTMGHDKMYWYQQDPGMELHLIHYSYGVNSTEKGDLSSESTVSRIRTEHFPLTLESARPSHTSQYLCASRKNTDTQYFGPGTRLTVL.

The chain combines TRBV25-1 with TRBJ1-1; D might be TRBD1 (5 bases). Deletions cut 1 base from V and 3 bases from J, with 18 bases between. The V gene's germline CDR1 is MGHDK and CDR2 SYGVNS. This CDR3 is built from 17 residues. This CDR3 is CASSESGRTTGDTEAFF. CDR3 bases: TGTGCCAGCAGTGAATCGGGACGTACTACAGGTGACACTGAAGCTTTCTTT.

This chain connects TRBV29-1 to TRBJ1-1; no reliable D call. V lost 4 bases to trimming and J lost 0 bases, with 6 bases between them. Looked up from germline, CDR1 is SQVTM and CDR2 is ANQGSEA. The CDR3 has 12 amino acids. CDR3 DNA: TGCAGCGTTGGCGGCATGAACACTGAAGCTTTCTTT. Translation: CSVGGMNTEAFF.

This clonotype was counted at least ten times. V gene TRBV7-9 combines with J gene TRBJ2-3, with a weak D call TRBD2 (6 bases). The CDR3 is 15 amino acids. V lost 2 bases and J lost 3, with 12 bases in between. CDR1 is SEHNR, CDR2 FQNEAQ, per germline (reference sequence). The CDR3 sequence: CASSLRRSGTDTQYF. The CDR3 region has the DNA TGTGCCAGCAGCTTAAGGCGTAGCGGAACAGATACGCAGTATTTT.

The chain recombines TRBV27 with TRBJ2-3; 7 nucleotides agree with TRBD2. The germline gives CDR1 MNHEY, CDR2 SMNVEV (reference sequence). J gave up 2 bases and V 6 bases, and 5 bases lay outside the gene matches. This CDR3 contains 14 residues. The CDR3 DNA reads TGTGCCAGCAGCAGCGGGATGAACACAGATACGCAGTATTTT. Amino acids: CASSSGMNTDTQYF.